A single sample is the source of the 26 T cell receptor beta chains below, sequenced in a study of T cell changes during pregnancy in multiple sclerosis. Data came from immunoSEQ multiplex PCR; TCRdb stores just in-frame clones and leaves some out. The profile shows 100,000 or so clones, 94% of them singletons. Source: peripheral blood, taken after pregnancy. These receptors all come from a female donor in good health, enrolled as a control in a pregnancy study.

The chain recombines TRBV5-1 with TRBJ2-3; TRBD2 aligns across 7 bases. Germline CDR1 and CDR2: SGHRS and YFSETQ. The CDR3 loop spans 17 amino acids. The V segment lost 8 bases and the J segment 6 bases; nucleotides outside the gene matches: 21. The CDR3 loop is CARGLWGKRGPTDTQYF. The CDR3 DNA sequence: TGCGCCAGGGGCCTCTGGGGGAAGCGGGGTCCGACGGATACGCAGTATTTT.

V is TRBV11-3 and J is TRBJ2-1; 10 nucleotides line up with TRBD2. The V gene's germline CDR1 is SGHNT and CDR2 YENEEA. This CDR3 has 16 residues. The ends lost 5 bases at V and 4 bases at J; junction bases unmatched: 8. CDR3 region: CASSLSSAGGYNEQFF. In DNA form, the CDR3 reads TGTGCCAGCAGCCTCTCATCAGCGGGAGGGTACAATGAGCAGTTCTTC.

The rearrangement joins TRBV21-1 to TRBJ2-1; TRBD2 reflects the table's D call only, with no check against the DNA. TRBV21-1 is classified as a pseudogene. The CDR3 is 17 amino acids. DNA for the CDR3: TGTGCCAGCAGCAACCGTTATAGCGGGAGAGACTACAATGAGCAGTTCTTC. Protein product: CASSNRYSGRDYNEQFF.

This clone has just one count. The V and J genes are TRBV5-1 and TRBJ2-1; 7 bases agree with TRBD2. This CDR3 contains 11 residues. V trimming: 0 bases; J trimming: 14 bases; junction bases outside the gene matches: 2. Germline-derived CDR1 and CDR2 are SGHRS and YFSETQ. In DNA form, the CDR3 reads TGCGCCAGCAGCTTGGAGGGAGGGAAGTTCTTC. Amino acid sequence: CASSLEGGKFF. Together with reference TRBV5-1 and TRBJ2-1, the CDR3 gives the full variable domain: KAGVTQTPRYLIKTRGQQVTLSCSPISGHRSVSWYQQTPGQGLQFLFEYFSETQRNKGNFPGRFSGRQFSNSRSEMNVSTLELGDSALYLCASSLEGGKFFGPGTRLTVL.

This chain links TRBV7-8 with TRBJ2-2, with D possibly being TRBD2 (6 bases). This CDR3 comprises 17 residues. From germline, CDR1 is SGHVS and CDR2 FQNEAQ. V lost 3 bases, J lost 8 bases, and 22 bases lay in between. Here the CDR3 reads CASSFEVGGNKRGELFF. The CDR3 DNA follows: TGTGCCAGCAGCTTTGAAGTTGGGGGGAACAAGAGAGGGGAGCTGTTTTTT. The full variable domain, completed using reference TRBV7-8 and TRBJ2-2, is GAGVSQSPRYKVAKRGQDVALRCDPISGHVSLFWYQQALGQGPEFLTYFQNEAQLDKSGLPSDRFFAERPEGSVSTLKIQRTQQEDSAVYLCASSFEVGGNKRGELFFGEGSRLTVL.

V is TRBV6-1 and J is TRBJ2-5; D is possibly TRBD1 (5 bases). The V end was cut by 8 bases, the J end by 5 bases, with 12 bases between. The CDR3 contains 12 residues. Germline V CDR1 and CDR2: MNHNS, SASEGT. The CDR3 region is CASSAGFETQYF. The CDR3 DNA follows: TGTGCCAGCTCAGCAGGGTTCGAGACCCAGTACTTC.

CDR3 region: CASRPDRYTEAFF. In DNA form, the CDR3 reads TGTGCCAGCAGACCCGACAGATACACTGAAGCTTTCTTT. V usage is TRBV2 and J usage is TRBJ1-1; D is possibly TRBD1 (5 bases). Trimming left V 6 bases short and J 3 bases short, with 11 bases between. CDR3 size: 13 residues. Germline V gives CDR1 SNHLY, CDR2 FYNNEI.

This chain links TRBV28 with TRBJ1-5, with 9 bases aligning to TRBD1. Germline CDR1 and CDR2: MDHEN and SYDVKM. The V and J ends lost 6 bases and 6 bases, in that order; junction bases with no gene match: 9. This CDR3 has 15 amino acids. The CDR3 is CASRSPGQGVQPQHF. DNA for the CDR3: TGTGCCAGCAGGTCCCCGGGACAGGGTGTTCAGCCCCAGCATTTT. Full variable domain (remainder filled in from reference TRBV28 and TRBJ1-5): DVKVTQSSRYLVKRTGEKVFLECVQDMDHENMFWYRQDPGLGLRLIYFSYDVKMKEKGDIPEGYSVSREKKERFSLILESASTNQTSMYLCASRSPGQGVQPQHFGDGTRLSIL.

The chain carries TRBV29-1 and TRBJ2-7, with no clear D. CDR3 size: 12 residues. Trimming removed 4 bases from V and 6 bases from J, with 13 bases in between. Germline lookup yields CDR1 SQVTM and CDR2 ANQGSEA. For the CDR3, the DNA is TGCAGCGTTGGAGGATTGGCTCCCGAGCAGTACTTC. Residues: CSVGGLAPEQYF.

V gene TRBV21-1 combines with J gene TRBJ1-1; the table's D gene call, TRBD1, was not cross checked with the DNA. TRBV21-1 is assigned pseudogene status. The CDR3 runs 18 residues. The CDR3 loop is CASSKEVSGTGENTEAFF. The DNA of the CDR3 is TGTGCCAGCAGCAAAGAAGTATCTGGGACAGGGGAGAACACTGAAGCTTTCTTT.

The J gene is TRBJ2-5, the V gene TRBV29-1; D is perhaps TRBD1 (6 bases). This CDR3 spans 16 amino acids. The V gene lost 3 bases and the J gene lost 3 bases, with 20 bases spanning the gap. Per the germline V gene, CDR1 is SQVTM and CDR2 is ANQGSEA. The CDR3 sequence: CSVEVIGQYAKETQYF. CDR3 in DNA: TGCAGCGTTGAGGTAATAGGACAGTACGCGAAAGAGACCCAGTACTTC.

The chain carries TRBV4-1 and TRBJ2-3, with 9 bases lining up with TRBD2. The CDR3 has 15 amino acids. Germline V gene lookup returns CDR1 MGHRA and CDR2 YSYEKL. V trimming: 4 bases; J trimming: 4 bases; junction bases outside the gene matches: 6. CDR3 nucleotide sequence: TGCGCCAGCAGCCTTAGCGGGAGCGGTGCAGATACGCAGTATTTT. This sequence encodes CASSLSGSGADTQYF.

The V call is TRBV5-1, the J call TRBJ2-3, with 9 bases that match TRBD1. Germline V gene lookup returns CDR1 SGHRS and CDR2 YFSETQ. V shed 5 bases, J shed 0 bases, and the junction held 10 bases outside the gene matches. The CDR3 length is 17 residues. CDR3 DNA sequence: TGCGCCAGCAGTCCGACAGGGGGTATACAAAGCACAGATACGCAGTATTTT. Amino acids: CASSPTGGIQSTDTQYF. Complete variable domain (other parts from reference TRBV5-1 and TRBJ2-3): KAGVTQTPRYLIKTRGQQVTLSCSPISGHRSVSWYQQTPGQGLQFLFEYFSETQRNKGNFPGRFSGRQFSNSRSEMNVSTLELGDSALYLCASSPTGGIQSTDTQYFGPGTRLTVL.

This clone was detected only a few times. V gene TRBV29-1 combines with J gene TRBJ1-4; 9 bases are shared with TRBD1. Trimming took 7 bases from V and 7 from J; bases not matched to a gene: 7. The CDR3 extends over 13 amino acids. Per germline, CDR1 SQVTM and CDR2 ANQGSEA. The CDR3 protein is CSARTGVGEKLFF. Here the CDR3 DNA reads TGCAGCGCTAGGACAGGGGTTGGTGAAAAACTGTTTTTT.

This clone was counted between two and nine times. This chain connects TRBV19 to TRBJ2-3; D perhaps matches TRBD1 (6 bases). Germline CDR1 is LNHDA and CDR2 is SQIVND (reference sequence). The V gene lost 8 bases and the J gene lost 5 bases, with 8 bases spanning the gap. The CDR3 spans 11 residues. Here the CDR3 reads CASGRGDTQYF. The CDR3 bases are TGTGCCAGTGGCAGGGGAGATACGCAGTATTTT.

The gene calls are TRBV29-1 and TRBJ2-2; D perhaps matches TRBD1 (5 bases). CDR1 is SQVTM and CDR2 is ANQGSEA in the germline V gene. V lost 7 bases and J 7 bases, leaving 13 bases between the germline ends. The CDR3 contains 12 residues. CDR3 DNA sequence: TGCAGCGCCGGTCAGGGCCTCGGGGAGCTGTTTTTT. Its protein product is CSAGQGLGELFF.

J is TRBJ1-1 and V is TRBV27, with 7 bases lining up with TRBD1. The germline gives CDR1 MNHEY, CDR2 SMNVEV (reference sequence). Unmatched junction bases numbered 5, after V lost 7 bases and J lost 6 bases. The CDR3 runs 12 residues. The CDR3 here is CASKQGRAEAFF. CDR3 sequence (DNA): TGTGCCAGCAAACAGGGGAGAGCTGAAGCTTTCTTT.

The chain uses TRBV5-4 and TRBJ2-5, with 11 bases aligning to TRBD2. V trimming: 4 bases; J trimming: 5 bases; junction bases outside the gene matches: 4. The V gene's germline CDR1 is SGHNT and CDR2 YYREEE (reference sequence). This CDR3 spans 14 amino acids. DNA of the CDR3: TGTGCCAGCAGCCATAGCGGGAGGGCCGAGACCCAGTACTTC. Amino acid sequence: CASSHSGRAETQYF.

The V call is TRBV4-1, the J call TRBJ1-5; D not certain. The germline CDR1 and CDR2 sequences are MGHRA and YSYEKL. This CDR3 is 17 amino acids long. V lost 0 bases and J 2 bases, leaving 14 bases between the germline ends. CDR3 nucleotides: TGCGCCAGCAGCCAAGATTCGGGAGGAACGGGCAATCAGCCCCAGCATTTT. It specifies CASSQDSGGTGNQPQHF.

This sequence joins TRBV5-1 and TRBJ1-2; no reliable D call. V lost 0 bases and J 0 bases, leaving 9 bases between the germline ends. Germline assignment: CDR1 SGHRS and CDR2 YFSETQ. The CDR3 is 15 amino acids. CDR3 DNA sequence: TGCGCCAGCAGCTTGGGTGGAGTAGCTAACTATGGCTACACCTTC. Protein product: CASSLGGVANYGYTF.

V and J are TRBV5-6 and TRBJ2-1; 10 bases map to TRBD2. Germline CDR1 SGHDT, CDR2 YYEEEE. This CDR3 has 17 residues. Trimming cost V 4 bases and J 0 bases; bases outside gene matches: 7. Here the CDR3 reads CASSSPSSGSSYNEQFF. As DNA, the CDR3 is TGTGCCAGCAGCAGCCCATCTAGCGGGAGCTCCTACAATGAGCAGTTCTTC.

This chain joins TRBV10-3 and TRBJ1-2; D remains unclear. The ends were cut back, 11 bases at V and 3 bases at J, with 10 bases in the middle. Germline CDR1 and CDR2: ENHRY and SYGVKD. The CDR3 is 11 amino acids. The CDR3 nucleotides are TGTGCCGCCGGCCAGGACTATGGCTACACCTTC. Encoded protein: CAAGQDYGYTF.

The chain combines TRBV28 with TRBJ1-1; 7 nucleotides align to TRBD1. The V segment lost 4 bases and the J segment 1 base; nucleotides outside the gene matches: 3. This CDR3 region has 14 residues. Germline CDR1 and CDR2: MDHEN and SYDVKM. CDR3 nucleotide sequence: TGTGCCAGCAGTTCCGGACAGGCGAACACTGAAGCTTTCTTT. Its translation is CASSSGQANTEAFF. Looking up the rest from reference TRBV28 and TRBJ1-1 gives the full variable domain: DVKVTQSSRYLVKRTGEKVFLECVQDMDHENMFWYRQDPGLGLRLIYFSYDVKMKEKGDIPEGYSVSREKKERFSLILESASTNQTSMYLCASSSGQANTEAFFGQGTRLTVV.

This rearrangement joins TRBV5-1 to TRBJ1-1; perhaps TRBD1 as D (5 bases). The CDR3 is 15 amino acids. Germline CDR1 reads SGHRS; CDR2 reads YFSETQ. V was clipped by 0 bases and J by 3 bases, with 12 bases between them. CDR3 region: CASSLVGVADTEAFF. CDR3 DNA: TGCGCCAGCAGCTTGGTGGGGGTAGCGGACACTGAAGCTTTCTTT. Looking up the rest from reference TRBV5-1 and TRBJ1-1 gives the full variable domain: KAGVTQTPRYLIKTRGQQVTLSCSPISGHRSVSWYQQTPGQGLQFLFEYFSETQRNKGNFPGRFSGRQFSNSRSEMNVSTLELGDSALYLCASSLVGVADTEAFFGQGTRLTVV.

This clone is a singleton in its sample. The chain employs TRBV6-1 and TRBJ2-6; no definite D call. Deletions cut 4 bases from V and 2 bases from J, with 6 bases between. This CDR3 contains 14 residues. Germline lookup yields CDR1 MNHNS and CDR2 SASEGT. The CDR3, as DNA: TGTGCCAGCAGTGTCCTTCCTGGGGCCAACGTCCTGACTTTC. Protein: CASSVLPGANVLTF.

V usage is TRBV5-1 and J usage is TRBJ2-1, with TRBD1 matching over 8 bases. Germline V CDR1 and CDR2: SGHRS, YFSETQ. The V and J ends lost 4 bases and 3 bases, in that order; junction bases with no gene match: 6. CDR3 length equals 15 residues. CDR3 bases: TGCGCCAGCAGCGACGGACAGGGAAGCTACAATGAGCAGTTCTTC. Protein product: CASSDGQGSYNEQFF.